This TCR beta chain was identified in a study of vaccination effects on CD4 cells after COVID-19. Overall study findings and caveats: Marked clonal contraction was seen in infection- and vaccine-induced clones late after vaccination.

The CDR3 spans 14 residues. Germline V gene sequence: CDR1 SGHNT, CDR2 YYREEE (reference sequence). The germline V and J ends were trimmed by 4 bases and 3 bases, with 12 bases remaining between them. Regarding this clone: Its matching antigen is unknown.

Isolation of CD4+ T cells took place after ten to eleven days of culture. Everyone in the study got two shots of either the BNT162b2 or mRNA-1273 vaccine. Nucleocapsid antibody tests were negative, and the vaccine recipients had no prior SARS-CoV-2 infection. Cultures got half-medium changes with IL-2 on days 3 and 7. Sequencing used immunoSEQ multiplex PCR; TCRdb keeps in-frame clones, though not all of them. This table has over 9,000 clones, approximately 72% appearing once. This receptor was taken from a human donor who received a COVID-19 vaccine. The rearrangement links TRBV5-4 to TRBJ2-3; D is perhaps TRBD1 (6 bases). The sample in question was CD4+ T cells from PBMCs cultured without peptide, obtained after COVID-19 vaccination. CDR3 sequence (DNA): TGTGCCAGCAGCAGTCCGCAGGGGACAGATACGCAGTATTTT. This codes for CASSSPQGTDTQYF. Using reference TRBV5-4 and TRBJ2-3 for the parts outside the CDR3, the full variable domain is ETGVTQSPTHLIKTRGQQVTLRCSSQSGHNTVSWYQQALGQGPQFIFQYYREEENGRGNFPPRFSGLQFPNYSSELNVNALELDDSALYLCASSSPQGTDTQYFGPGTRLTVL.